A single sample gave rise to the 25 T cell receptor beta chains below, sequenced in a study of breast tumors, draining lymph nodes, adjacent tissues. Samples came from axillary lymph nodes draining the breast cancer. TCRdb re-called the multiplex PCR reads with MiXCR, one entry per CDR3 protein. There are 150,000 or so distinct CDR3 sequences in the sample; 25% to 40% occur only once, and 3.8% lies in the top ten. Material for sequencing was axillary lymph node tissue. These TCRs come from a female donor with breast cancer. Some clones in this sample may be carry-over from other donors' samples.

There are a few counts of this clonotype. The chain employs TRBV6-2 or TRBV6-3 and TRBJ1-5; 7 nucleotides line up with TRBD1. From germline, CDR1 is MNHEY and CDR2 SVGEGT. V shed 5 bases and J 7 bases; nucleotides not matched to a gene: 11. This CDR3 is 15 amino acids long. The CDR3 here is CASSPYRTGGQPQHF. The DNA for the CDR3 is TGTGCCAGCAGTCCGTACAGGACAGGAGGACAGCCCCAGCATTTT.

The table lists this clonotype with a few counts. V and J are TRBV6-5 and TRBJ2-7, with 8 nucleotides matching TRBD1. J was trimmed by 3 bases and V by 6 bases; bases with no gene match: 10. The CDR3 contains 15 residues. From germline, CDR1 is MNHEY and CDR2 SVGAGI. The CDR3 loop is CASRRTGTGIYEQYF. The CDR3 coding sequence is TGTGCCAGCAGGCGGACCGGGACAGGAATCTACGAGCAGTACTTC.

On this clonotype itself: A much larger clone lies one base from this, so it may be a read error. The CDR3 DNA is TGTGCCAGCAGTGGACAGCGGGATCTAGCCAAAAACATTCAGTACTTC. It yields the protein CASSGQRDLAKNIQYF. This chain joins TRBV5-4 and TRBJ2-4, with D tentatively TRBD2 (7 bases). Per the germline V gene, CDR1 is SGHNT and CDR2 is YYREEE (reference sequence). The CDR3 loop spans 16 amino acids. Deletions cut 5 bases from V and 0 bases from J, with 15 bases between.

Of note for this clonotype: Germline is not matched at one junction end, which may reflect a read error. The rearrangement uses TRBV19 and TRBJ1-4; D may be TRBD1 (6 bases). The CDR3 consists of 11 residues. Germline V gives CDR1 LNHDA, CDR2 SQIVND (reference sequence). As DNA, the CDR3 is TGTGCCAGTGAGATAGGGGGAAAACTGGCTTTT. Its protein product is CASEIGGKLAF.

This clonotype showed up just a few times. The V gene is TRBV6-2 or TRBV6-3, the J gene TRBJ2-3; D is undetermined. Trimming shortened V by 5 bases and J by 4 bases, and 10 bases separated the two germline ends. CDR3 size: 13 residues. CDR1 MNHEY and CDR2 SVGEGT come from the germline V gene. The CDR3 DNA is TGTGCCAGCAGTCACTTCGACCCAGATACGCAGTATTTT. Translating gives CASSHFDPDTQYF.

The CDR3 region is CASSLGGQYDTEAFF. The CDR3 DNA is TGTGCCAGCAGCTTAGGGGGACAGTATGACACTGAAGCTTTCTTT. The rearrangement uses TRBV7-2 and TRBJ1-1; 7 bases map to TRBD1. The CDR3 extends over 15 amino acids. Germline trimming cut 1 base from V and 3 bases from J; bases unmatched to any gene: 5. Germline CDR1 SGHTA, CDR2 FQGNSA.

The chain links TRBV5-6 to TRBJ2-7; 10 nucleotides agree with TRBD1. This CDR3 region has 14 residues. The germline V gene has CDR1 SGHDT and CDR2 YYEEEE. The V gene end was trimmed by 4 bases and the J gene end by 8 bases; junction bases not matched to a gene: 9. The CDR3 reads CASSPDRGDGKQYF. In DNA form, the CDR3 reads TGTGCCAGCAGCCCGGACAGGGGGGACGGTAAGCAGTACTTC.

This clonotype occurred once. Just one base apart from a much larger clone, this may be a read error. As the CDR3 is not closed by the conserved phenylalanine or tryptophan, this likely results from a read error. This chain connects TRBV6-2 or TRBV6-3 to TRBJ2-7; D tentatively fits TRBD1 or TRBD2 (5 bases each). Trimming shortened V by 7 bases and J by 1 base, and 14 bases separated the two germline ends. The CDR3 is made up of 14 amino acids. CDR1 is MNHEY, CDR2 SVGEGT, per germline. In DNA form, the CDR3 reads TGTGCCAGCACCCAGACGGGGACGTCCTACGAGCAGTACCTC. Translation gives CASTQTGTSYEQYL.

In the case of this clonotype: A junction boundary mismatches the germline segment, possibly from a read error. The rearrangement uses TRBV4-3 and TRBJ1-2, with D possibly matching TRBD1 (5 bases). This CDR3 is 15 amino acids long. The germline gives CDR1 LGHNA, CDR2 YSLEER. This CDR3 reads CASSRVIAGGNGCTF. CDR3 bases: TGCGCCAGCAGCCGAGTAATAGCGGGGGGTAATGGCTGCACCTTC.

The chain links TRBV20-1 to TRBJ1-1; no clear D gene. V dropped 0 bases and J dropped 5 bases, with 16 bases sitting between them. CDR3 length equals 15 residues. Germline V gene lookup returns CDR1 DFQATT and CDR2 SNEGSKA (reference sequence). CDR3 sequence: CSARDQTFYGTEAFF. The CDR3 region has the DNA TGCAGTGCTAGAGACCAGACTTTTTACGGGACTGAAGCTTTCTTT.

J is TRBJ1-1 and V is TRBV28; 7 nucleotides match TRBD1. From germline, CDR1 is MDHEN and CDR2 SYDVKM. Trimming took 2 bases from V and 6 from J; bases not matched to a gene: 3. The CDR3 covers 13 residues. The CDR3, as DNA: TGTGCCAGCAGTTTAAAGGGGGCGGCTGAAGCTTTCTTT. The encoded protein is CASSLKGAAEAFF.

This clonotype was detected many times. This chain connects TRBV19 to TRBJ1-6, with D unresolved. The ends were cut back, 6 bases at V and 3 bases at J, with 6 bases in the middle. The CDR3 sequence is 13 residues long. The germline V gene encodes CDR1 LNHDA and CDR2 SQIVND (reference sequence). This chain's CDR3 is CASRVDYNSPLHF. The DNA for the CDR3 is TGTGCCAGTAGGGTCGACTATAATTCACCCCTCCACTTT.

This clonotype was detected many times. The CDR3 DNA reads as TGTGCCCCTACCCCGCGATTACGGGTGGAGACCCTGAGGCAGCCCCAGCATTTT. Its protein product is CAPTPRLRVETLRQPQHF. The V and J genes are TRBV24-1 and TRBJ1-5; no reliable D call. Germline CDR1 and CDR2: KGHDR and SFDVKD. The CDR3 extends over 18 amino acids. V shed 12 bases and J shed 7 bases, with 33 bases lying between them.

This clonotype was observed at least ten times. The CDR3 DNA follows: TGTGCCAGCAGCTCGAGAGTTACGGACCCCCCTAACTATGGCTACACCTTC. Translating it yields CASSSRVTDPPNYGYTF. V usage is TRBV12-3 or TRBV12-4 and J usage is TRBJ1-2; D gene ambiguous. The CDR3 loop spans 17 amino acids. V lost 6 bases to trimming and J lost 0 bases, with 20 bases between them.

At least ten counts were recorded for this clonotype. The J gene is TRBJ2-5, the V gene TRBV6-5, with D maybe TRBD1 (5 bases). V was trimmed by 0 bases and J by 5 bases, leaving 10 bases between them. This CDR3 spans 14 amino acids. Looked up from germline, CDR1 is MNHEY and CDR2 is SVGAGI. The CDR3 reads CASSYSPGFETQYF. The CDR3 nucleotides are TGTGCCAGCAGTTACTCCCCAGGGTTTGAGACCCAGTACTTC.

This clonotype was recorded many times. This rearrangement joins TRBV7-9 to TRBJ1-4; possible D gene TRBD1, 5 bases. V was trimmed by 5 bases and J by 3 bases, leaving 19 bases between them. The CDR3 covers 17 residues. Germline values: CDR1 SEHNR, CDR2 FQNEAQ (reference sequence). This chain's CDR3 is CASSAFWGDRANEKLFF. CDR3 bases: TGTGCCAGCAGCGCGTTTTGGGGGGATAGGGCTAATGAAAAACTGTTTTTT.

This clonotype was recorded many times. CDR3 loop: CASGYTGARENSPLHF. The CDR3 DNA is TGTGCCAGCGGTTATACAGGGGCCCGAGAGAATTCACCCCTCCACTTT. The V gene is TRBV28, the J gene TRBJ1-6, with 7 bases fitting TRBD1. In germline, CDR1 is MDHEN, CDR2 SYDVKM. This CDR3 spans 16 amino acids. V lost 8 bases, J lost 7 bases, and 14 bases stayed unmatched.

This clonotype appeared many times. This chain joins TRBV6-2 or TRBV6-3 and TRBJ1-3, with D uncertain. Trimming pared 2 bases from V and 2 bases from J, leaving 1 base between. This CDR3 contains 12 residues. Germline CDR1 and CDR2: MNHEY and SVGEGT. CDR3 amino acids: CASSYAGNTIYF. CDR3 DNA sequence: TGTGCCAGCAGTTACGCTGGAAACACCATATATTTT.

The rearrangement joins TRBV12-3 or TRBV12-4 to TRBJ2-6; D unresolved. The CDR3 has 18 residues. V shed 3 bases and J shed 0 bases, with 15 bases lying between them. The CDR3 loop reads CASSFRPSLVSGANVLTF. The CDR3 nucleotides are TGTGCCAGCAGTTTTCGGCCGTCATTAGTCTCTGGGGCCAACGTCCTGACTTTC.

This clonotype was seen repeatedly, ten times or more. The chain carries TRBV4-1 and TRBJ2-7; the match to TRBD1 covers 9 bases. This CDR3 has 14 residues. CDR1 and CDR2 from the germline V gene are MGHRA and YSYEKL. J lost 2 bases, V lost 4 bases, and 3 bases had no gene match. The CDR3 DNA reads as TGCGCCAGCAGCCTCCGGACAGGGGCCTACGAGCAGTACTTC. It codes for CASSLRTGAYEQYF.

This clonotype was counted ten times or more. The CDR3 DNA is TGCAGTGCTAGCGGGGGCCCCGTGGGCACCGGGGAGCTGTTTTTT. Encoded protein: CSASGGPVGTGELFF. The chain combines TRBV20-1 with TRBJ2-2; D may be TRBD1 or TRBD2 (6 bases each). CDR3 size: 15 residues. Per the germline V gene, CDR1 is DFQATT and CDR2 is SNEGSKA (reference sequence). Trimming shortened V by 3 bases and J by 4 bases, and 15 bases separated the two germline ends.

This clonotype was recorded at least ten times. CDR3 DNA sequence: TGTGCCAGCAGTTTATGGGCAGCCCTGAGCTCCTATAATTCACCCCTCCACTTT. Its translation is CASSLWAALSSYNSPLHF. This chain uses TRBV27 with TRBJ1-6; D call uncertain. Germline V gene lookup returns CDR1 MNHEY and CDR2 SMNVEV (reference sequence). The CDR3 consists of 18 residues. Trimming stripped 1 base from V and 0 bases from J, with 13 bases between.

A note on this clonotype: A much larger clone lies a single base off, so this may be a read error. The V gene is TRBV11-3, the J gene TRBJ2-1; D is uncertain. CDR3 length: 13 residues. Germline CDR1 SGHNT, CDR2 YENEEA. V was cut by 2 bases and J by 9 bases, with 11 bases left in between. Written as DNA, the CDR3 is TGTGCCAGCAGCTTAACAGTTCTTACTGAGCAGTTCTTC. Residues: CASSLTVLTEQFF.

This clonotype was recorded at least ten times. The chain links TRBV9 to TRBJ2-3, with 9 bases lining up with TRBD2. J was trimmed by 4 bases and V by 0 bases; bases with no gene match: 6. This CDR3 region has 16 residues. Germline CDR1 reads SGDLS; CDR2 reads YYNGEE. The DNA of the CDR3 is TGTGCCAGCAGCGTAGTGGGGCGGGAGGGTGCAGATACGCAGTATTTT. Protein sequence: CASSVVGREGADTQYF.

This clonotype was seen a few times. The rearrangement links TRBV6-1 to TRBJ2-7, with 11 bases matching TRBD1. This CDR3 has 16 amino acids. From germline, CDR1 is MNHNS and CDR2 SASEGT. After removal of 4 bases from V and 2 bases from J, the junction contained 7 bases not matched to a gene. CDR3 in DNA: TGTGCCAGCAGTGGATTCTTGGGACAGGGGGCCTACGAGCAGTACTTC. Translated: CASSGFLGQGAYEQYF.